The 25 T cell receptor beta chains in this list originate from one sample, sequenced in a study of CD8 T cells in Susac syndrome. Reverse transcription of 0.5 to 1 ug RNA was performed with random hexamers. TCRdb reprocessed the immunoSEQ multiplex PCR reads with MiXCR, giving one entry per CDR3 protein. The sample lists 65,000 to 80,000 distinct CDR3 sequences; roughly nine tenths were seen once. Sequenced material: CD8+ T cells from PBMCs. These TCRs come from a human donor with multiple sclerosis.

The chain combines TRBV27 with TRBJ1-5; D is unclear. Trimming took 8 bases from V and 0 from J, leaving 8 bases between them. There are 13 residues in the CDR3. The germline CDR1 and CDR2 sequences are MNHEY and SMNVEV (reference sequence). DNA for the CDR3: TGTGCCAGCTCCCGGTATAGCAATCAGCCCCAGCATTTT. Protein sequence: CASSRYSNQPQHF.

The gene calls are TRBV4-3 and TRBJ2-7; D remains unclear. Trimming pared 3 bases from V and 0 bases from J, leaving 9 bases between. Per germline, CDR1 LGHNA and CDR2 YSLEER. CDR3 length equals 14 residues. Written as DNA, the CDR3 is TGCGCCAGCAGCCAGGTTCTCAGCTCCTACGAGCAGTACTTC. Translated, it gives CASSQVLSSYEQYF.

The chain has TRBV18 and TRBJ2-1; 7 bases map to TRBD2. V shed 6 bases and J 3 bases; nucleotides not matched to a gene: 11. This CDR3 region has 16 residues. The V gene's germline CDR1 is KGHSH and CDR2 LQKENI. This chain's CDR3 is CASSERLAAFYNEQFF. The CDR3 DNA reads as TGTGCCAGCTCGGAGAGACTAGCAGCGTTCTACAATGAGCAGTTCTTC.

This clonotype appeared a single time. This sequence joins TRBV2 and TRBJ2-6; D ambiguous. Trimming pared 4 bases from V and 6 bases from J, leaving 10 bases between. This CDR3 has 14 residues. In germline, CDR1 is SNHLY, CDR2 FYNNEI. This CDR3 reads CASSGPPEANVLTF. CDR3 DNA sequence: TGTGCCAGCAGTGGGCCTCCCGAGGCCAACGTCCTGACTTTC.

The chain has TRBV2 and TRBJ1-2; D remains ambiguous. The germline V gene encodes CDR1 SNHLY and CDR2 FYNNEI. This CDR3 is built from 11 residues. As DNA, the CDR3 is TGTGGGTTAAGCGGGGTCGGGGGCTACACCTTC. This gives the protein CGLSGVGGYTF.

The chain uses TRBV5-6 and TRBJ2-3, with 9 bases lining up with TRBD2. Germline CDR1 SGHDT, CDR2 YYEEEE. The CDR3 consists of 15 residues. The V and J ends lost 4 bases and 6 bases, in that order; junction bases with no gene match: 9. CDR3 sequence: CASSRLAASLDTQYF. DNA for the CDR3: TGTGCCAGCAGCCGACTAGCGGCATCCCTGGATACGCAGTATTTT.

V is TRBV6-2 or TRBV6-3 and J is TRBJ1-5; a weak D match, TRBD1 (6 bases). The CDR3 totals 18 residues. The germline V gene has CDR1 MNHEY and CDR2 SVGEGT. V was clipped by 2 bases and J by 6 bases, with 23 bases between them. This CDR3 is CASSYHRIKGGSGQPQHF. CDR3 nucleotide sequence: TGTGCCAGCAGTTACCATAGGATTAAGGGGGGTTCCGGTCAGCCCCAGCATTTT.

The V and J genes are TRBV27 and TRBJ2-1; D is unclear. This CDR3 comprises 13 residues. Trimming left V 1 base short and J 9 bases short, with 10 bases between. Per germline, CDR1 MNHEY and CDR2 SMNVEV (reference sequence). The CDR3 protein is CASSLLSSSEQFF. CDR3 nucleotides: TGTGCCAGCAGTTTATTGAGTTCCAGTGAGCAGTTCTTC.

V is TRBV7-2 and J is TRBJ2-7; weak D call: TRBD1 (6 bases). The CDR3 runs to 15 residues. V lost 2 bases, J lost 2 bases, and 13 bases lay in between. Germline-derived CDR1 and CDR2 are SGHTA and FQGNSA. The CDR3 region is CASSLWSQGTYEQYF. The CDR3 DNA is TGTGCCAGCAGCTTATGGTCCCAGGGGACCTACGAGCAGTACTTC.

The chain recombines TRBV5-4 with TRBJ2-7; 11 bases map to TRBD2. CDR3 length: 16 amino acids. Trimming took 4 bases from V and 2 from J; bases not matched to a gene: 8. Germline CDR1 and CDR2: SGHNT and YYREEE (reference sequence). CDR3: CASSHPMTSGTYEQYF. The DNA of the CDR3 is TGTGCCAGCAGCCATCCTATGACTAGCGGGACCTACGAGCAGTACTTC.

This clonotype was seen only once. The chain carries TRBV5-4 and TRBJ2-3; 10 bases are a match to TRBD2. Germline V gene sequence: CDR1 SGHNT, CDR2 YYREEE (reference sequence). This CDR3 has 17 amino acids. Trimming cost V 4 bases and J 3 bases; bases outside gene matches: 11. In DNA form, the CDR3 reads TGTGCCAGCAGCCCTGGGAGCGGGAGGGCCAGGACAGATACGCAGTATTTT. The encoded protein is CASSPGSGRARTDTQYF.

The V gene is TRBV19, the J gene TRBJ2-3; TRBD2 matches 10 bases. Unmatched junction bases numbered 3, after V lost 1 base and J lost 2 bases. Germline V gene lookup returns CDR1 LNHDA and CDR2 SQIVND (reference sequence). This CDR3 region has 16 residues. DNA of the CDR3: TGTGCCAGTAGTATAGGTACTAGCGGGGCCACAGATACGCAGTATTTT. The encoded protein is CASSIGTSGATDTQYF.

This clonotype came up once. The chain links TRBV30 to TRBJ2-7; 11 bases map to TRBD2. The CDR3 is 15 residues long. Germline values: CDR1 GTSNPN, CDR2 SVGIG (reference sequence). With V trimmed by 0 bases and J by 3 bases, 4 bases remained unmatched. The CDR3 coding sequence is TGTGCCTGGAGTGTAATAGCGGGGGGGCGCTACGAGCAGTACTTC. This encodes CAWSVIAGGRYEQYF.

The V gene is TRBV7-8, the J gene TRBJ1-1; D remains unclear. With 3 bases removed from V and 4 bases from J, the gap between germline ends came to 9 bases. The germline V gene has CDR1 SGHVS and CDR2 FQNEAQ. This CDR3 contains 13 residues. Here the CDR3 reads CASSFDRGTEAFF. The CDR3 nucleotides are TGTGCCAGCAGCTTCGACCGGGGCACTGAAGCTTTCTTT.

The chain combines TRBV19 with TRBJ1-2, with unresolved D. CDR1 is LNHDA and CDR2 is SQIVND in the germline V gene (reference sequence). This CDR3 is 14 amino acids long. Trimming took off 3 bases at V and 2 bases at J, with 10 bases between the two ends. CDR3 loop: CASSMEGSNYGYTF. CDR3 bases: TGTGCCAGTAGTATGGAAGGCAGCAACTATGGCTACACCTTC. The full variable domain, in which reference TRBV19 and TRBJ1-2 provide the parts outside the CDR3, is DGGITQSPKYLFRKEGQNVTLSCEQNLNHDAMYWYRQDPGQGLRLIYYSQIVNDFQKGDIAEGYSVSREKKESFPLTVTSAQKNPTAFYLCASSMEGSNYGYTFGSGTRLTVV.

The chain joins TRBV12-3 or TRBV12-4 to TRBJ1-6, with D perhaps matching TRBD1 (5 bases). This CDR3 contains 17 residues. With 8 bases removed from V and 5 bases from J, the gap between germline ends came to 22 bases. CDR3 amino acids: CASRDGAAGLNNSPLHF. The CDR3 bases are TGTGCCAGCCGCGATGGGGCGGCCGGCTTAAATAATTCACCCCTCCACTTT.

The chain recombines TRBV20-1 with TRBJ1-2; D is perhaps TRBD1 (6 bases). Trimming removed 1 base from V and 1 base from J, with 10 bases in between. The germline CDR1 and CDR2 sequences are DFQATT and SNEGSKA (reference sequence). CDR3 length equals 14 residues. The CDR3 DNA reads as TGCAGTGCTAGAGGGGACACCGATAACTATGGCTACACCTTC. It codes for CSARGDTDNYGYTF.

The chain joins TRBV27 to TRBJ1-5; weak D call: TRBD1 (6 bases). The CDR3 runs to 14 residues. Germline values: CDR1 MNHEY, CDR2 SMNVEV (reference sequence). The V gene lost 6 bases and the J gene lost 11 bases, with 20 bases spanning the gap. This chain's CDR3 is CASSPGAAGITQHF. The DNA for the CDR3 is TGTGCCAGCAGCCCAGGGGCCGCGGGCATCACCCAGCATTTT.

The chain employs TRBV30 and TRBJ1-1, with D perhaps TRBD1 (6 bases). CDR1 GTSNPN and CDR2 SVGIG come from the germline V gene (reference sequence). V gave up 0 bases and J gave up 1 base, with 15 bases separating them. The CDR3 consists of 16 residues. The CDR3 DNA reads TGTGCCTGGAGTGTAAAGGGCAGGGGCCCGAACACTGAAGCTTTCTTT. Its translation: CAWSVKGRGPNTEAFF. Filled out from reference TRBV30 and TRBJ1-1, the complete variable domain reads SQTIHQWPATLVQPVGSPLSLECTVEGTSNPNLYWYRQAAGRGLQLLFYSVGIGQISSEVPQNLSASRPQDRQFILSSKKLLLSDSGFYLCAWSVKGRGPNTEAFFGQGTRLTVV.

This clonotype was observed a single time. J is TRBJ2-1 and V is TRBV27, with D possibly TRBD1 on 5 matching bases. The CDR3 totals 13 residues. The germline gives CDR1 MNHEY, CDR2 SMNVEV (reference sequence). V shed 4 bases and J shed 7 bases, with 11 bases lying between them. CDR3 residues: CASSWQGSNEQFF. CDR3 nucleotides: TGTGCCAGCAGTTGGCAGGGTTCAAATGAGCAGTTCTTC.

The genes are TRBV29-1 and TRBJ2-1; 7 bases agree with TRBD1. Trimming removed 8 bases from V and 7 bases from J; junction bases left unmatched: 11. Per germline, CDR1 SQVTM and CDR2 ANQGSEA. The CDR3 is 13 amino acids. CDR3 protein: CSSHPGRGNEQFF. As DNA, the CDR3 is TGCAGCTCCCACCCCGGCAGGGGGAATGAGCAGTTCTTC.

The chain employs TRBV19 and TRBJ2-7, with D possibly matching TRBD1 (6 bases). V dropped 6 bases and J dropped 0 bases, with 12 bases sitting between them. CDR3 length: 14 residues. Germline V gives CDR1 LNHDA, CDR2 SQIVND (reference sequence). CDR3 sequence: CASSPTGYSYEQYF. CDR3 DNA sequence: TGTGCCAGTAGCCCAACAGGGTACTCCTACGAGCAGTACTTC.

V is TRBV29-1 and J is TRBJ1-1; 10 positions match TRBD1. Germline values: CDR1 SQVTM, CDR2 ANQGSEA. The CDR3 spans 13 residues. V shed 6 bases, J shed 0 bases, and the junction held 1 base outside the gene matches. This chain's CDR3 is CSVGQGVNTEAFF. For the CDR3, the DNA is TGCAGCGTAGGACAGGGGGTGAACACTGAAGCTTTCTTT.

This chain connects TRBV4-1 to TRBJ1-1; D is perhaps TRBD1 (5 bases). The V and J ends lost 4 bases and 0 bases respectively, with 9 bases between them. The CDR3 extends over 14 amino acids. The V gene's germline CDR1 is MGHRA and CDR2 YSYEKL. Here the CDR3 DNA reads TGCGCCAGCAGCCCCAGGGTAATGAACACTGAAGCTTTCTTT. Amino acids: CASSPRVMNTEAFF.

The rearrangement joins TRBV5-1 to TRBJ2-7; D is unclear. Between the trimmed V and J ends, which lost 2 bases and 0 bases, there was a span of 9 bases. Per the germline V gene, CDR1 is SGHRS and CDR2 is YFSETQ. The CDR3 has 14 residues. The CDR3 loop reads CASSFRPNSYEQYF. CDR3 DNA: TGCGCCAGCAGCTTCCGTCCAAACTCCTACGAGCAGTACTTC.